The rows below give T cell receptor beta chains drawn from one sample of a study of T-cell reconstitution after alpha-beta-depleted transplantation in children. A single record per CDR3 protein comes from TCRdb applying MiXCR to the PCR reads. Here the sample spans about 580,000 distinct CDR3 sequences, over 20% being singletons. Sequencing used PBMCs, obtained before TCRalphabeta/CD19-depleted stem cell transplant. These TCRs come from a boy less than two years old with Wiskott-Aldrich syndrome, due to receive a stem cell transplant. CDR3s include the opening cysteine and the closing phenylalanine or tryptophan.

J gene: TRBJ2-6; V gene: TRBV5-1; CDR3 protein: CASSGISGANVLTF
J gene: TRBJ1-6; V gene: TRBV4-2; CDR3 protein: CASSQGQLNSPLHF
J gene: TRBJ2-1; V gene: TRBV7-2; CDR3 protein: CASVLIQGNEQFF
J gene: TRBJ2-5; V gene: TRBV28; CDR3 protein: CASSLPDRKTQYF
J gene: TRBJ2-7; V gene: TRBV5-1; CDR3 protein: CASSLGLANYEQYF
J gene: TRBJ2-7; V gene: TRBV11-3; CDR3 protein: CASSSGTLPAEQYF
J gene: TRBJ2-1; V gene: TRBV5-1; CDR3 protein: CASSLFSGAGNEQFF
J gene: TRBJ1-2; V gene: TRBV29-1; CDR3 protein: CSVQGQGARGYTF
J gene: TRBJ2-3; V gene: TRBV18; CDR3 protein: CASSPRPLASSTDTQYF
J gene: TRBJ2-7; V gene: TRBV18; CDR3 protein: CASSPREILYEQYF
J gene: TRBJ2-2; V gene: TRBV9; CDR3 protein: CASSVVALGGSGELFF
J gene: TRBJ2-4; V gene: TRBV11-2; CDR3 protein: CASSQTMPQKNIQYF
J gene: TRBJ2-3; V gene: TRBV20-1; CDR3 protein: CSARGGSSSTDTQYF
J gene: TRBJ2-1; V gene: TRBV25-1; CDR3 protein: CASIQREGLYYEQFF
J gene: TRBJ2-1; V gene: TRBV20-1; CDR3 protein: CSARDGGLAENYNEQFF
J gene: TRBJ2-2; V gene: TRBV28; CDR3 protein: CASSPGAAVRTGELFF
J gene: TRBJ2-7; V gene: TRBV5-1; CDR3 protein: CASSYLRTYEQYF
J gene: TRBJ2-1; V gene: TRBV11-2; CDR3 protein: CASSPVPVGEQFF
J gene: TRBJ2-1; V gene: TRBV5-1; CDR3 protein: CASTVSGSSSYNEQFF
J gene: TRBJ2-2; V gene: TRBV5-1; CDR3 protein: CASSFSPILNTGELFF
J gene: TRBJ2-3; V gene: TRBV27; CDR3 protein: CASSLKESIAQYF
J gene: TRBJ2-1; V gene: TRBV5-1; CDR3 protein: CASSPHRELYNEQFF
J gene: TRBJ2-3; V gene: TRBV20-1; CDR3 protein: CSARGLAGGDDTQYF
J gene: TRBJ1-1; V gene: TRBV12-3/TRBV12-4; CDR3 protein: CASSLLQGYEAFF
J gene: TRBJ2-1; V gene: TRBV9; CDR3 protein: CASSVVWGRGEQFF
J gene: TRBJ2-1; V gene: TRBV28; CDR3 protein: CASSPLPGLAVNEQFF
J gene: TRBJ2-3; V gene: TRBV6-1; CDR3 protein: CASSVSVGARTDTQYF
J gene: TRBJ1-1; V gene: TRBV28; CDR3 protein: CASSVGAGSGSEAFF
J gene: TRBJ2-1; V gene: TRBV5-1; CDR3 protein: CASSLDPGSSSYNEQFF
J gene: TRBJ2-3; V gene: TRBV12-3/TRBV12-4; CDR3 protein: CASSFGTTDTQYF
J gene: TRBJ1-2; V gene: TRBV20-1; CDR3 protein: CSARSRGADYGYTF
J gene: TRBJ2-2; V gene: TRBV5-1; CDR3 protein: CASSLGVELFF
J gene: TRBJ2-1; V gene: TRBV7-6; CDR3 protein: CASSPGGRGQNEQFF
J gene: TRBJ2-7; V gene: TRBV7-2; CDR3 protein: CASSLVGTDPYEQYF
J gene: TRBJ2-3; V gene: TRBV11-2; CDR3 protein: CASSLRPGLAGGTSGDTQYF
J gene: TRBJ2-5; V gene: TRBV5-1; CDR3 protein: CASSGTGTSLETQYF
J gene: TRBJ2-1; V gene: TRBV24-1; CDR3 protein: CATSAETSGREQFF
J gene: TRBJ2-1; V gene: TRBV20-1; CDR3 protein: CSAPKPGVGHNEQFF
J gene: TRBJ1-2; V gene: TRBV6-2/TRBV6-3; CDR3 protein: CASSLPPGQFSYGYTF
J gene: TRBJ2-1; V gene: TRBV5-1; CDR3 protein: CASSLAGLAGSWGEQFF
J gene: TRBJ2-7; V gene: TRBV5-1; CDR3 protein: CASSLDGGEQYF
J gene: TRBJ2-3; V gene: TRBV5-1; CDR3 protein: CASSLDDSHTDTQYF
J gene: TRBJ2-1; V gene: TRBV10-1; CDR3 protein: CASSESWTGLQQFF
J gene: TRBJ1-5; V gene: TRBV2; CDR3 protein: CASRIGGGMSNQPQHF
J gene: TRBJ2-1; V gene: TRBV20-1; CDR3 protein: CSVGRVAGQYNEQFF
J gene: TRBJ2-3; V gene: TRBV5-1; CDR3 protein: CASSFHGTGVSTDTQYF
J gene: TRBJ1-3; V gene: TRBV7-9; CDR3 protein: CASSLEGLSSGNTIYF
J gene: TRBJ2-2; V gene: TRBV12-3/TRBV12-4; CDR3 protein: CASSPGLAITGELFF
J gene: TRBJ2-3; V gene: TRBV5-1; CDR3 protein: CASSTRLAGGTDTQYF
J gene: TRBJ2-7; V gene: TRBV7-9; CDR3 protein: CASSLGTGTGSSYEQYF
J gene: TRBJ1-5; V gene: TRBV20-1; CDR3 protein: CSAQISGADQPQHF
J gene: TRBJ1-3; V gene: TRBV5-6; CDR3 protein: CASSQYPINTIYF
J gene: TRBJ1-2; V gene: TRBV6-5; CDR3 protein: CASSYQRGVYGYTF